This TCR beta chain was captured in a study of human T cells and chemical hapten exposure. This clonotype was observed a handful of times. In the original analysis: Samples held a median of 95,638 TCRs, range about 20,000–700,000. MiXCR, run by TCRdb on the RACE reads, gives a single entry per CDR3 protein. The V and J calls were not made by the authors but by TCRdb's processing. This table holds some 90,000 distinct CDR3 sequences, about 10% found once. The time point here: healthy volunteer bleed at 2 weeks. Unfractionated whole blood yielded the extracted total RNA. CDR1 is DFQATT and CDR2 is SNEGSKA in the germline V gene (reference sequence). The CDR3 is 16 amino acids. Trimming cost V 2 bases and J 10 bases; bases outside gene matches: 17.

The sequence was collected from a female donor in good health. Some clones in this sample may be carry-over from other donors' samples. The rearrangement joins TRBV20-1 to TRBJ2-1, with TRBD2 identical over 7 bases. Sequenced input: whole blood. This chain's CDR3 is CSARPKLAHIIGEQFF. CDR3 sequence (DNA): TGCAGTGCTAGACCCAAACTAGCGCACATTATCGGGGAGCAGTTCTTC.